The 18 T cell receptor beta chains reported below all come from one sample, sequenced in a study of T-cell reconstitution after alpha-beta-depleted transplantation in children. As it was prepared, the TCRbeta library received unique molecular identifiers. TCRdb recomputed calls from the PCR reads with MiXCR, one row per CDR3 protein. Seen here are around 480,000 distinct CDR3 sequences, approximately 32% observed once, and the top ten hold roughly 2.5%. Sequencing was performed on PBMCs from the stem cell graft donor, taken from the stem cell graft. These receptor sequences come from a human donor who donated a stem cell graft to a child with aplastic anemia.

The sample holds a few counts of this clonotype. The rearrangement links TRBV12-3 or TRBV12-4 to TRBJ1-1; D is unclear. Trimming removed 6 bases from V and 5 bases from J, with 19 bases in between. This CDR3 has 15 amino acids. CDR3 sequence reads: CASSLSPGRNTEAFF. The CDR3 bases are TGTGCCAGCAGCCTAAGCCCAGGAAGGAATACTGAAGCTTTCTTT.

In its sample, this clonotype was seen a few times. The CDR3 DNA follows: TGTGCCATCAGTGAAATAGCAGCCAGCTCCTACGAGCAGTACTTC. This gives the protein CAISEIAASSYEQYF. The V and J genes are TRBV10-3 and TRBJ2-7; no definite D call. V shed 3 bases and J shed 0 bases, with 12 bases lying between them. The CDR3 totals 15 residues. Germline CDR1 is ENHRY and CDR2 is SYGVKD.

The chain joins TRBV19 to TRBJ2-7, with D perhaps being TRBD1 or TRBD2 (5 bases each). Trimming removed 4 bases at V and 2 bases at J, with 15 bases between. CDR1 and CDR2 from the germline V gene are LNHDA and SQIVND (reference sequence). The CDR3 is 15 amino acids. The CDR3 here is CASSTLPGTTYEQYF. CDR3 sequence (DNA): TGTGCCAGTAGTACTTTACCAGGGACCACCTACGAGCAGTACTTC. The whole variable domain, filled in from reference TRBV19 and TRBJ2-7, reads DGGITQSPKYLFRKEGQNVTLSCEQNLNHDAMYWYRQDPGQGLRLIYYSQIVNDFQKGDIAEGYSVSREKKESFPLTVTSAQKNPTAFYLCASSTLPGTTYEQYFGPGTRLTVT.

The table lists this clonotype with a few counts. The chain carries TRBV7-2 and TRBJ2-2; D not certain. V gave up 3 bases and J gave up 6 bases, with 11 bases separating them. The CDR3 covers 14 residues. Germline CDR1 and CDR2: SGHTA and FQGNSA. CDR3 sequence (DNA): TGTGCCAGCAGCTTCGGGCGTAGGGCCGGGGAGCTGTTTTTT. It yields the protein CASSFGRRAGELFF.

The V and J genes are TRBV27 and TRBJ2-4; no clear D. CDR1 MNHEY and CDR2 SMNVEV come from the germline V gene (reference sequence). CDR3 length equals 12 residues. Trimming shortened V by 8 bases and J by 6 bases, and 11 bases separated the two germline ends. CDR3 residues: CASRSTLNIQYF. The CDR3 DNA is TGTGCCAGCCGGAGTACTTTAAACATTCAGTACTTC.

The gene calls are TRBV4-1 and TRBJ1-2, with TRBD1 as a possible D gene (5 bases). V lost 1 base and J 8 bases, leaving 20 bases between the germline ends. This CDR3 spans 16 amino acids. Per germline, CDR1 MGHRA and CDR2 YSYEKL. CDR3 in amino acids: CASSQGSGQGVGGYTF. The CDR3 region has the DNA TGCGCCAGCAGCCAAGGGAGCGGGCAAGGGGTGGGGGGCTACACCTTC.

The chain carries TRBV12-3 or TRBV12-4 and TRBJ1-2; TRBD1 is a possible D gene (5 bases). The CDR3 is 13 residues long. V was pared by 6 bases and J by 8 bases, with 16 bases between. CDR3 loop: CASSPNDGDGYTF. DNA for the CDR3: TGTGCCAGCAGCCCGAATGACGGGGACGGCTACACCTTC.

V is TRBV4-3 and J is TRBJ2-1, with D perhaps matching TRBD1 (6 bases). Germline V gene sequence: CDR1 LGHNA, CDR2 YSLEER. V shed 3 bases and J shed 2 bases, with 11 bases lying between them. CDR3 length: 15 residues. The CDR3 loop is CASSHPTGPYNEQFF. The CDR3 coding sequence is TGCGCCAGCAGCCATCCGACAGGCCCCTACAATGAGCAGTTCTTC.

The genes are TRBV7-9 and TRBJ2-1; D is possibly TRBD2 (5 bases). The CDR3 totals 15 residues. Germline loops: CDR1 SEHNR, CDR2 FQNEAQ (reference sequence). Trimming shortened V by 3 bases and J by 8 bases, and 17 bases separated the two germline ends. In DNA form, the CDR3 reads TGTGCCAGCAGCTTCAGGAGGCTAGTAGTCGATGAGCAGTTCTTC. Amino acids: CASSFRRLVVDEQFF.

The genes are TRBV29-1 and TRBJ2-7; 10 nucleotides align to TRBD2. This CDR3 region has 16 residues. Germline CDR1 is SQVTM and CDR2 is ANQGSEA. V was clipped by 0 bases and J by 3 bases; unmatched bases: 8. Written as DNA, the CDR3 is TGCAGCGTTGAAGATATTCCTAGCGGGAGTGTCTACGAGCAGTACGTC. Translated: CSVEDIPSGSVYEQYV.

The chain combines TRBV20-1 with TRBJ2-7; D perhaps matches TRBD1 (6 bases). This CDR3 has 15 residues. The V gene's germline CDR1 is DFQATT and CDR2 SNEGSKA (reference sequence). V lost 4 bases and J 5 bases, leaving 21 bases between the germline ends. The CDR3 DNA sequence: TGCAGTGCTAAGCGTACTAGGGGGACGAAGGACGAGCAGTACGTC. Translated: CSAKRTRGTKDEQYV.

There are a few counts of this clonotype. This chain uses TRBV12-3 or TRBV12-4 with TRBJ1-1; 10 nucleotides match TRBD1. The CDR3 totals 14 residues. After removal of 7 bases from V and 4 bases from J, the junction contained 6 bases not matched to a gene. The CDR3 sequence is CASISRDRGTEAFF. The CDR3, as DNA: TGTGCCAGCATTTCCAGGGACAGGGGCACTGAAGCTTTCTTT.

This clonotype was observed a handful of times. The chain links TRBV9 to TRBJ1-2; D unresolved. Germline CDR1 reads SGDLS; CDR2 reads YYNGEE. Trimming stripped 4 bases from V and 8 bases from J, with 9 bases between. This CDR3 region has 11 residues. The CDR3 nucleotides are TGTGCCAGCAGCAGAATTGGAGGCTACACCTTC. This sequence encodes CASSRIGGYTF. Combining the CDR3 with reference TRBV9 and TRBJ1-2 gives the whole variable domain DSGVTQTPKHLITATGQRVTLRCSPRSGDLSVYWYQQSLDQGLQFLIQYYNGEERAKGNILERFSAQQFPDLHSELNLSSLELGDSALYFCASSRIGGYTFGSGTRLTVV.

The chain couples TRBV5-6 to TRBJ1-2; D is uncertain. The germline V gene has CDR1 SGHDT and CDR2 YYEEEE. Deletions cut 0 bases from V and 7 bases from J, with 7 bases between. The CDR3 is made up of 12 amino acids. The CDR3, as DNA: TGTGCCAGCAGCTTGGCCGCCCTTGGCTACACCTTC. Translating gives CASSLAALGYTF.

In DNA, the CDR3 is TGTGCCAGCAGCAGAGGGACTAGCGGGAGTCGGGATGAGCAGTTCTTC. Its protein is CASSRGTSGSRDEQFF. The rearrangement uses TRBV7-6 and TRBJ2-1, with 14 bases identical to TRBD2. This CDR3 contains 16 residues. V lost 5 bases to trimming and J lost 8 bases; unmatched junction nucleotides: 8. The germline V gene encodes CDR1 SGHVS and CDR2 FNYEAQ.

The CDR3 reads CASSLRGFYEQYV. In DNA form, the CDR3 reads TGTGCCAGCAGCTTGAGAGGGTTCTACGAGCAGTACGTC. The genes are TRBV13 and TRBJ2-7; D possibly corresponds to TRBD2 (5 bases). Trimming shortened V by 3 bases and J by 3 bases, and 9 bases separated the two germline ends. CDR1 is PRHDT, CDR2 FYEKMQ, per germline (reference sequence). The CDR3 extends over 13 amino acids.

The V and J genes are TRBV15 and TRBJ2-2; 9 nucleotides line up with TRBD2. CDR1 and CDR2 from the germline V gene are LNHNV and YYDKDF (reference sequence). This CDR3 is built from 16 residues. The junction had 9 bases not matched to a gene; V was cut back by 3 bases and J by 7 bases. The CDR3 is CATSSLASGTSGELFF. As DNA, the CDR3 is TGTGCCACCAGCAGCTTGGCTAGCGGGACCAGCGGGGAGCTGTTTTTT.

This chain uses TRBV20-1 with TRBJ1-1; D call uncertain. The germline V and J ends were trimmed by 1 base and 4 bases, with 7 bases remaining between them. The germline V gene has CDR1 DFQATT and CDR2 SNEGSKA (reference sequence). CDR3 size: 12 residues. The CDR3 coding sequence is TGCAGTGCTAGAGTTGAAACCACTGAAGCTTTCTTT. Protein product: CSARVETTEAFF.